This T cell receptor beta chain appears in the sequencing data of a study of blood T cell repertoires in COVID-19. Across the study: COVID-19 samples, acute and convalescent, were from the United States, Italy and Spain. The cDNA or gDNA used as material had been derived from T cells, B-cell-depleted T cells, or PBMCs.

In the authors' methods: Reference gene primer amplification yielded estimated nucleated cell counts. Assay used: immunoSEQ multiplex PCR; TCRdb lists only in-frame clones, some missing. The DNA gave D and trimming, while V, J and clone size come from that table. The sample lists roughly 130,000 clones, roughly nine tenths seen once, with 4.6% in the top ten. The CDR3 extends over 16 amino acids. The V gene lost 0 bases and the J gene lost 10 bases, with 19 bases spanning the gap. Germline V gives CDR1 LGHNA, CDR2 YNFKEQ. Enrollment of patients from Seattle took place during active infection, with longitudinal follow-up.

The source material was peripheral blood. This sequence originates from a man in his fifties or sixties with COVID-19, enrolled during active disease. The rearrangement uses TRBV4-2 and TRBJ2-1, with a weak D call TRBD2 (6 bases). CDR3 sequence (DNA): TGTGCCAGCAGCCAAGAGGAGTGGGAATGGGAGGAGGAGCAGTTCTTC. This gives the protein CASSQEEWEWEEEQFF.